This T cell receptor (beta chain) was sequenced during a study of CD8+CD57+ T cells in acquired aplastic anemia. Researchers used genomic DNA as the template to profile TCR beta VDJ and CDR3. From the reads, TCRdb called clonotypes with MiXCR, one entry per CDR3 protein. The repertoire includes more than 150,000 distinct CDR3 sequences, roughly half of them detected once, and about 9.5% sits in the top ten. The patients chosen for sequencing had shown expansion of CD8+CD57+ cells (detected by flow cytometry). Among the patients, all had severe acquired aplastic anemia. The germline CDR1 and CDR2 sequences are SNHLY and FYNNEI. There are 14 residues in the CDR3. V lost 4 bases and J lost 4, with 13 bases in between.

This TCR derives from a human donor with aplastic anemia. The V and J genes are TRBV2 and TRBJ2-5; D is unresolved. Sequenced material: sorted CD4+, CD8+, or CD8+CD57+ T cells (not recorded which) from PBMCs. This CDR3 is CASSVGTSPETQYF. In DNA, the CDR3 is TGTGCCAGCAGTGTTGGCACCTCCCCAGAGACCCAGTACTTC.